The rows below give T cell receptor beta chains drawn from one sample of a study of patients and donors after allogeneic stem cell transplantation. TCRdb reprocessed the RT-PCR reads with MiXCR, giving one entry per CDR3 protein. Here the sample spans tens of thousands of distinct CDR3 sequences, less than 30% being singletons. The specimen was blood, either unsorted or a sorted T cell fraction (not recorded which). These receptor sequences come from a human donor who was either an allogeneic HSCT recipient or a stem cell or donor lymphocyte infusion donor (not recorded which). It is not recorded whose cells these are; they may come from a transplant donor. CDR3s include the opening cysteine and the closing phenylalanine or tryptophan. Fields, in order: V gene, CDR3 length, D gene, J gene, clone size, CDR3 protein, CDR3 DNA. A D gene is named only where the DNA matches it firmly. Part of the rows lack a size; the others show once, few, many or a class for expanded clones.

>TRBV30|11|-|TRBJ2-7|-
CAYPYGGEQYF
TGTGCCTACCCCTATGGCGGCGAGCAGTACTTC
>TRBV2|15|-|TRBJ1-6|-
CASCSLIRGNSPLHF
TGTGCCAGCTGCTCCCTGATTCGGGGAAATTCACCCCTCCACTTT
>TRBV5-1|15|-|TRBJ1-5|few
CASSLAGAGNQPQHF
TGCGCCAGCAGCTTAGCGGGGGCGGGAAATCAGCCCCAGCATTTT
>TRBV7-9|15|-|TRBJ1-4|few
CASSPTGLYGEKLFF
TGTGCCAGCAGCCCCACAGGACTCTACGGTGAAAAACTGTTTTTT
>TRBV5-1|14|-|TRBJ2-7|-
CASSPPTGNHEQYF
TGCGCCAGCAGTCCCCCGACGGGGAACCACGAGCAGTACTTC
>TRBV3-1|12|-|TRBJ2-7|-
CASSQAVYEQYF
TGTGCCAGCAGCCAGGCTGTCTACGAGCAGTACTTC
>TRBV29-1|14|TRBD1|TRBJ2-1|-
CSSERDRVRDEQFF
TGCAGCTCCGAGCGGGACAGGGTTAGAGATGAGCAGTTCTTC
>TRBV2|14|-|TRBJ2-3|few
CASRSGHRTDTQYF
TGTGCCAGCAGGTCGGGACACCGCACAGATACGCAGTATTTT
>TRBV10-3|14|-|TRBJ2-5|-
CAIRDPGVAETQYF
TGTGCCATCAGGGACCCAGGGGTGGCAGAGACCCAGTACTTC
>TRBV25-1|15|-|TRBJ2-5|few
CASSEIGQTQETQYF
TGTGCCAGCAGTGAAATTGGACAGACCCAAGAGACCCAGTACTTC
>TRBV2|14|TRBD2|TRBJ2-2|-
CASSVLAGVGELFF
TGTGCCAGCAGTGTGTTAGCGGGAGTCGGGGAGCTGTTTTTT
>TRBV4-3|15|-|TRBJ1-5|once
CASSPRWISNQPQHF
TGCGCCAGCAGCCCCCGTTGGATCAGCAATCAGCCCCAGCATTTT
>TRBV12-3/TRBV12-4|16|-|TRBJ1-5|-
CASSFRGQGRYAPQHF
TGTGCCAGCAGTTTCCGGGGGCAGGGTAGGTACGCGCCCCAGCATTTT
>TRBV4-3|16|-|TRBJ1-6|few
CASRKAPGSYNSPLHF
TGCGCCAGCAGAAAGGCCCCGGGCTCCTATAATTCACCCCTCCACTTT
>TRBV12-3/TRBV12-4|17|TRBD1|TRBJ1-2|many
CASSPVAGQGRDYGYTF
TGTGCCAGCAGCCCAGTCGCGGGACAGGGGCGGGACTATGGCTACACCTTC
>TRBV29-1|13|-|TRBJ1-2|many
CSVLNPGIYGYTF
TGCAGCGTTCTGAACCCAGGGATTTATGGCTACACCTTC
>TRBV7-2|15|-|TRBJ1-1|-
CASSSRPRSNTEAFF
TGTGCCAGCAGCTCGAGGCCCCGGTCGAACACTGAAGCTTTCTTT